This T cell receptor beta chain was captured in a study of cytomegalovirus exposure and HLA in healthy donors. General study results and limits: The study labeled 150 to 200 TCR beta chains cytomegalovirus-associated. Immune exposure data for these donors was limited to CMV serostatus.

A word on this clone: Its antigen remains unknown.

The PCR was carried out with 60 Vbeta primers and 13 Jbeta primers. Here immunoSEQ multiplex PCR was the method, and the copy in TCRdb shows in-frame clones only, minus some. Of 100,000 to 150,000 clones in the sample, about 74% were seen once. Trimming removed 1 base from V and 5 bases from J; junction bases left unmatched: 5. Germline V CDR1 and CDR2: ENHRY, SYGVKD. The CDR3 is made up of 15 amino acids. This chain connects TRBV10-3 to TRBJ2-7, with 10 nucleotides matching TRBD1. Sequencing input: PBMCs. The source of this sequence is a male donor in good health and CMV-seronegative. The CDR3 protein is CAISELGTGDNEQYF. CDR3 DNA sequence: TGTGCCATCAGTGAGTTGGGGACAGGGGACAACGAGCAGTACTTC.